Listed here is a single T cell receptor (beta chain). This clone's antigen is unknown. Qualities for individual bases were not recorded, and no much larger clone is one base off. The library was made by the immunoSEQ multiplex PCR assay. As for the authors' bioinformatics: During preprocessing, nonproductive sequences were discarded, as were any CDR3s that did not begin with C, did not end with F or W, or were shorter than 7 amino acids. Antigen-specific clonotypes were called with the MANAFEST web app, based on expansion relative to reference and other culture wells. A clone was considered positive if significant expansion relative to the reference culture was observed in 2 of 3 replicate wells at an FDR below 0.05. To be called positive, a clone also had to show significant expansion compared with every other tandem well and an odds ratio greater than 5. CDR3 homology was quantified as pairwise Levenshtein distance, calculated with the stringdist R package after three terminal residues were trimmed from each end. TCRdb obtained this table from immuneACCESS and retained in-frame rearrangements with V and J assigned. These tables miss some clones; where compared with another copy, unresolved V genes account for less than half of the shortfall, and the remainder is unexplained. V and J calls and clone size are those listed in that table; D and trimming were worked out from the DNA. Counted in this sample were about 19,000 clones; about three quarters of them appeared once. The ten largest clones take up about 23% of the sample.

CDR1 and CDR2 are drawn from the germline V gene (reference sequence): SEHNR, FQNEAQ. V is pruned by 6 bases and J by 0 bases, leaving 9 bases of the junction without a gene match. Inclusive of the bounding cysteine and phenylalanine, the CDR3 is 16 residues long. Only the CDR3 DNA is retained, 48 bases long and in frame from the first base. The data derive from a study of CD4 T cells in relation to SARS-CoV-2 and coronaviruses (dated by TCRdb to the early 2020s). Some background on the complete study: In the ViraFEST assay, PBMCs were cultured with antigen for under 13 days, after which TCR beta CDR3s were sequenced to identify antigen-specific clonal expansions. Samples from a few pre-COVID donors and the naive versus memory experiments were sequenced with the Adaptive Biotechnologies TCR-sequencing kit; other data were Illumina-based. The study assessed, at the TCR clonotype level, memory CD4+ T cell crossreactivity between SARS-CoV-2 and common cold coronavirus spike proteins. HLA restriction was mapped for shared crossreactive spike epitopes using patient-derived lymphoblastoid cell lines. A different, Illumina-based TCR-beta assay was used to sequence expansion assays from other donors in the study. The negative reference condition was either a culture with an HIV-1 Nef peptide pool or a culture with no peptide.

CD4+ T cells from unexposed donors were collected before the COVID-19 pandemic (2011-2018). After about 10 days of culture, CD4+ T cells were isolated with the EasySep CD4+ T cell isolation kit. As cell numbers permitted, CD4+ T cells from unexposed donors were tested for reactivity to SARS-CoV-2 S and N and to four common cold coronavirus spike pools. Each well received about 2.2 million PBMCs, cultured in IMDM supplemented with roughly 5.3% human AB serum and around 9 IU/ml IL-2. Half of the culture medium was replaced with fresh IL-2-containing medium on days 3 and 7. In general, triplicate replicate wells were used for every peptide culture condition. Leukapheresis product for the unexposed donors was purchased commercially. Ficoll-Paque PLUS gradient centrifugation was used to isolate PBMCs from either whole blood or leukapheresis product. PBMCs were either used fresh in the expansion assay or cryopreserved at -140 degrees C. The QIAamp Micro DNA Kit was used to extract genomic DNA from the CD4+ T cells.

Overall study results and their limits: Small numbers of patients and of tested TCRs limited the study. Compared with monoreactive clones, crossreactive clones had significantly weaker SARS-CoV-2-driven expansion, a result consistent with antigenic imprinting. Approximately 60% of donors had memory CD4+ clonotypes that crossrecognized SARS-CoV-2 and at least one common cold coronavirus spike. Because the crossreactivity analysis focused on spike protein, crossreactivity against other viral proteins was not assessed. Because no donor provided both pre-pandemic and post-infection samples, tracing the source of pre-existing responses was limited.

The chain is assembled from TRBV7-9 and TRBJ2-3; the junction holds 7 bases that match TRBD1. Sequencing used CD4+ T cells from PBMCs, cultured in vitro. The clonotype originates from a human donor in good health. CDR3 protein: CASSPGQKTSTDTQYF. The nucleotide sequence reads as follows: TGTGCCAGCAGTCCGGGACAGAAAACTAGCACAGATACGCAGTATTTT.